This T cell receptor beta chain was sequenced in a study of CD8+CD57+ T cells in acquired aplastic anemia. This clonotype showed up many times. Antigen unknown. The CDR3 has 15 amino acids. With 3 bases clipped from V and 4 bases from J, the junction kept 10 bases outside the gene matches. Germline V CDR1 and CDR2: DFQATT, SNEGSKA (reference sequence). Findings and caveats of the study: Levels of CD8+ Simpson's diversity were not significantly distinct in patients versus controls.

Profiles of TCR beta VDJ and CDR3 were generated from a genomic DNA template. Via MiXCR, TCRdb re-called the reads, giving one row per CDR3 protein. The profile shows about 220,000 distinct CDR3 sequences, approximately 35% of them singletons. Sequencing input: sorted CD4+, CD8+, or CD8+CD57+ T cells (not recorded which) from PBMCs. The chain links TRBV20-1 to TRBJ2-5, with TRBD2 identical over 8 bases. This TCR was sampled from a human donor in good health, serving as a control. CDR3 sequence reads: CSASWPAGDRETQYF. CDR3 sequence (DNA): TGCAGTGCTAGTTGGCCAGCGGGAGATCGAGAGACCCAGTACTTC.